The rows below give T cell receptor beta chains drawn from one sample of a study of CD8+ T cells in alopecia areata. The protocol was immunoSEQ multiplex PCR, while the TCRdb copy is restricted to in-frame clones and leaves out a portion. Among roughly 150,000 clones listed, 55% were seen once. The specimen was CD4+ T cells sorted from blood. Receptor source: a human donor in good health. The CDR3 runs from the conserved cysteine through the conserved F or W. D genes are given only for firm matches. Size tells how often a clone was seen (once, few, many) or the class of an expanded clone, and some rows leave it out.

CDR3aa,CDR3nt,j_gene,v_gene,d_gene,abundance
CASTRTGSEQYF,TGTGCCAGCACTCGAACAGGGAGCGAGCAGTACTTC,TRBJ2-7,TRBV28,-,few
CASSQEARRELNEQFF,TGCGCCAGCAGCCAAGAGGCTAGGCGGGAGCTCAATGAGCAGTTCTTC,TRBJ2-1,TRBV4-1,TRBD2,-
CSVGQMQAFF,TGCAGCGTGGGCCAGATGCAAGCTTTCTTT,TRBJ1-1,TRBV29-1,-,-
CAWTGMNTEAFF,TGTGCCTGGACAGGGATGAACACTGAAGCTTTCTTT,TRBJ1-1,TRBV30,-,-
CAISGGGEAFF,TGTGCCATCAGTGGGGGAGGTGAAGCTTTCTTT,TRBJ1-1,TRBV10-3,-,-
CASSPDRGGEQYF,TGTGCCAGCAGTCCCGACAGGGGTGGCGAGCAGTACTTC,TRBJ2-7,TRBV27,TRBD1,-
CASSLAGGLAPARQYF,TGTGCCAGCAGCTTGGCCGGAGGACTAGCGCCCGCCCGGCAGTACTTC,TRBJ2-7,TRBV5-4,TRBD2,-
CAWSVKGARDEQFF,TGTGCCTGGAGTGTCAAGGGGGCGCGCGATGAGCAGTTCTTC,TRBJ2-1,TRBV30,TRBD1,-
CASSREGQETQYF,TGCGCCAGCAGCCGGGAAGGCCAAGAGACCCAGTACTTC,TRBJ2-5,TRBV5-1,-,few
CASSEGLSQYF,TGTGCCAGCAGTGAAGGCTTATCGCAGTATTTT,TRBJ2-3,TRBV2,-,-
CSGRQGGLQTQYF,TGCAGCGGGCGACAGGGGGGTTTGCAGACCCAGTACTTC,TRBJ2-5,TRBV29-1,TRBD1,-
CAWSVQRTGNTIYF,TGTGCCTGGAGTGTACAGAGAACTGGAAACACCATATATTTT,TRBJ1-3,TRBV30,-,-
CSVGGSTDTQYF,TGCAGCGTTGGGGGGAGCACAGATACGCAGTATTTT,TRBJ2-3,TRBV29-1,-,-
CSVFFIATGELFF,TGCAGCGTTTTCTTTATAGCCACCGGGGAGCTGTTTTTT,TRBJ2-2,TRBV29-1,-,few
CSVQGGPNEQFF,TGCAGCGTTCAGGGGGGTCCCAATGAGCAGTTCTTC,TRBJ2-1,TRBV29-1,-,-
CASSLRVNEQFF,TGTGCCAGCAGCTTGCGTGTTAATGAGCAGTTCTTC,TRBJ2-1,TRBV5-6,-,-
CASSLGWGAHYGYTF,TGTGCCAGCAGCTTGGGCTGGGGGGCCCACTATGGCTACACCTTC,TRBJ1-2,TRBV5-6,-,-
CASSPVPAGVTGELFF,TGTGCCAGCAGCCCGGTTCCAGCGGGAGTCACCGGGGAGCTGTTTTTT,TRBJ2-2,TRBV7-7,TRBD2,-
CSVWTANTEAFF,TGCAGCGTATGGACGGCGAACACTGAAGCTTTCTTT,TRBJ1-1,TRBV29-1,-,-
CASSAPPGLGSYEQYF,TGTGCCAGCAGTGCACCTCCGGGACTAGGCTCCTACGAGCAGTACTTC,TRBJ2-7,TRBV25-1,TRBD2,-
CASSLTGTGGFSGFYTF,TGTGCCAGCAGCTTGACCGGGACAGGGGGCTTCTCAGGGTTCTACACCTTC,TRBJ1-2,TRBV7-3,TRBD1,once
CASSLLAGGLGETQYF,TGCGCCAGCAGCCTACTAGCGGGAGGGCTTGGCGAGACCCAGTACTTC,TRBJ2-5,TRBV5-1,TRBD2,-
CAWSSWGSRLDTEAFF,TGTGCCTGGAGTAGCTGGGGCTCGCGATTGGACACTGAAGCTTTCTTT,TRBJ1-1,TRBV30,-,-
CASSIGRTYGYTF,TGTGCCAGTAGTATAGGACGGACTTATGGCTACACCTTC,TRBJ1-2,TRBV19,-,few
CAWNGLVPDTQYF,TGTGCCTGGAACGGGCTAGTCCCAGATACGCAGTATTTT,TRBJ2-3,TRBV30,-,-
CASRRGQVNTEAFF,TGTGCCAGCAGGAGGGGACAGGTAAACACTGAAGCTTTCTTT,TRBJ1-1,TRBV6-6,TRBD1,few
CASSYLARNTEAFF,TGTGCCAGCAGTTACCTGGCGAGGAACACTGAAGCTTTCTTT,TRBJ1-1,TRBV6-5,-,-
CASSLVSYEQYF,TGCGCCAGCAGCTTGGTCAGCTACGAGCAGTACTTC,TRBJ2-7,TRBV5-1,-,few
CASVRNGVDTQYF,TGTGCCAGTGTGAGGAATGGAGTAGATACGCAGTATTTT,TRBJ2-3,TRBV19,-,few
CSVQGNTGELFF,TGCAGCGTTCAGGGTAACACCGGGGAGCTGTTTTTT,TRBJ2-2,TRBV29-1,-,-
CAWNHRGQTNTEAFF,TGTGCCTGGAACCATAGGGGACAAACGAACACTGAAGCTTTCTTT,TRBJ1-1,TRBV30,-,once
CASSSGTHAIDEQFF,TGTGCCAGCAGTTCAGGGACCCACGCCATCGATGAGCAGTTCTTC,TRBJ2-1,TRBV7-9,-,-
CASSWTPGDPNQPQHF,TGCGCCAGCAGCTGGACCCCAGGGGACCCAAATCAGCCCCAGCATTTT,TRBJ1-5,TRBV5-1,-,-
CSLGRRESSYNEQFF,TGCAGCCTGGGGAGAAGGGAGAGCTCCTACAATGAGCAGTTCTTC,TRBJ2-1,TRBV29-1,-,-
CASSERRQPEAFF,TGTGCCAGCAGTGAAAGGAGGCAGCCTGAAGCTTTCTTT,TRBJ1-1,TRBV25-1,-,once
CASQGTGAITF,TGTGCCAGTCAAGGGACAGGGGCTATTACTTTC,TRBJ2-6,TRBV28,TRBD1,-
CSARTSGNTGELFF,TGCAGCGCCCGAACAAGCGGAAACACCGGGGAGCTGTTTTTT,TRBJ2-2,TRBV29-1,-,-
CSVLGTGNTGELFF,TGCAGCGTTCTTGGGACCGGGAACACCGGGGAGCTGTTTTTT,TRBJ2-2,TRBV29-1,-,few
CASIRSSHEKLFF,TGTGCCAGCATTCGGTCCTCCCATGAAAAACTGTTTTTT,TRBJ1-4,TRBV2,-,few
CASSEYRQVDGYTF,TGTGCCAGCAGTGAATACAGGCAGGTTGATGGCTACACCTTC,TRBJ1-2,TRBV25-1,-,-
CSVGDRVGTDTQYF,TGCAGCGTTGGGGACAGGGTAGGCACAGATACGCAGTATTTT,TRBJ2-3,TRBV29-1,TRBD1,once
CASSFRDGYTF,TGTGCCAGCAGTTTCAGGGATGGCTACACCTTC,TRBJ1-2,TRBV28,-,-
CASSPRQATNEKLFF,TGTGCCAGCAGCCCGAGACAAGCAACTAATGAAAAACTGTTTTTT,TRBJ1-4,TRBV7-8,-,-
CSVVKGEREQYF,TGCAGCGTTGTGAAAGGGGAGCGTGAGCAGTACTTC,TRBJ2-7,TRBV29-1,-,-
CSVDGTSGYRSSYNEQFF,TGCAGCGTTGATGGTACTAGCGGGTATAGGAGCTCCTACAATGAGCAGTTCTTC,TRBJ2-1,TRBV29-1,TRBD2,-
CASSQPAGTGGAGSTDTQYF,TGTGCCAGCAGCCAACCTGCCGGGACAGGGGGCGCGGGTAGCACAGATACGCAGTATTTT,TRBJ2-3,TRBV4-2,TRBD1,-
CASSNWLTETQYF,TGTGCCAGCAGCAACTGGCTAACAGAGACCCAGTACTTC,TRBJ2-5,TRBV6-6,-,-
CASSLGQGNYEQYF,TGTGCCAGCAGCCTGGGACAGGGCAACTACGAGCAGTACTTC,TRBJ2-7,TRBV7-9,TRBD1,-
CSVRDYPYGTQYF,TGCAGCGTGCGGGACTACCCTTACGGGACCCAGTACTTC,TRBJ2-5,TRBV29-1,TRBD2,few
CSVDRQGDRAETQYF,TGCAGCGTTGATCGCCAGGGAGACAGAGCGGAGACCCAGTACTTC,TRBJ2-5,TRBV29-1,-,few